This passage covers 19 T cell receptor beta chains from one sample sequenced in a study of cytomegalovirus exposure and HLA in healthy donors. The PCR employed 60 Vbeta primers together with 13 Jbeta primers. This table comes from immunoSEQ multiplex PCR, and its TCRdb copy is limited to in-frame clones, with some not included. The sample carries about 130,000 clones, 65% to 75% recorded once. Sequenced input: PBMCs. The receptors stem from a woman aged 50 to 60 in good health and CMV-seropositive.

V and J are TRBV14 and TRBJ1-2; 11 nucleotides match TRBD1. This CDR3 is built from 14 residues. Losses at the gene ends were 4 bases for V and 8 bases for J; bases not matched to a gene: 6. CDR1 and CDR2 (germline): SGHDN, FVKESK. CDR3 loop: CASSPDRGPRGYTF. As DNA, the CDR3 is TGTGCCAGCAGCCCGGACAGGGGGCCTCGAGGCTACACCTTC.

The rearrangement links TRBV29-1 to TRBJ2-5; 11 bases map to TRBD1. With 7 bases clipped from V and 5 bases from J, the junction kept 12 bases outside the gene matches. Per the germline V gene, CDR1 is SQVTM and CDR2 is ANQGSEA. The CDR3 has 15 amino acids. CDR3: CSADGDRGYGETQYF. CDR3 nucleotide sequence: TGCAGCGCCGACGGGGACAGGGGGTATGGGGAGACCCAGTACTTC.

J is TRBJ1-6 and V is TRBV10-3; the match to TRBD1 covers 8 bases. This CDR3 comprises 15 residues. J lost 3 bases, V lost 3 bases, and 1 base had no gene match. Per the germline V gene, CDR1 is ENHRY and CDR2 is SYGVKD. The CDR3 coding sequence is TGTGCCATCAGTGAAGGGACAGGCTATAATTCACCCCTCCACTTT. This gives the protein CAISEGTGYNSPLHF.

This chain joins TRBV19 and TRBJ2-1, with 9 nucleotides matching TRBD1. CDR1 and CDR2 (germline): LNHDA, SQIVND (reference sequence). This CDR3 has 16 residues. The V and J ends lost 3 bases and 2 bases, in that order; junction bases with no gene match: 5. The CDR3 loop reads CASSMVGQGTYNEQFF. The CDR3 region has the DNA TGTGCCAGTAGTATGGTGGGACAGGGAACCTACAATGAGCAGTTCTTC.

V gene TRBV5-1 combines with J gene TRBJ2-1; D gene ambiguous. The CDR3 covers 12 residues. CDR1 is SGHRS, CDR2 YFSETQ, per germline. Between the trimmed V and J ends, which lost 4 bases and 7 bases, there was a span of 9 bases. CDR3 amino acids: CASSPNENEQFF. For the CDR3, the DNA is TGCGCCAGCAGCCCAAACGAGAATGAGCAGTTCTTC.

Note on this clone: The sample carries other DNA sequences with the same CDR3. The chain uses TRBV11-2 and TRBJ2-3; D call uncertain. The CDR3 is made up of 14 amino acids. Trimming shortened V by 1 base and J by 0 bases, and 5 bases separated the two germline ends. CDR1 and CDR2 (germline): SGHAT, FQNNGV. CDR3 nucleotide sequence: TGTGCCAGCAGCTTAGGAGTGAGCACAGATACGCAGTATTTT. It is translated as CASSLGVSTDTQYF.

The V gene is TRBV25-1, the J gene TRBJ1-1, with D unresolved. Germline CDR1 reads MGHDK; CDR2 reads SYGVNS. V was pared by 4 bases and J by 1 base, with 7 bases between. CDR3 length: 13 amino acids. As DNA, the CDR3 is TGTGCCAGCAGTGGGAGACGGAACACTGAAGCTTTCTTT. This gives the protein CASSGRRNTEAFF. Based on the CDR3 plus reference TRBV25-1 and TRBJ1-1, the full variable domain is EADIYQTPRYLVIGTGKKITLECSQTMGHDKMYWYQQDPGMELHLIHYSYGVNSTEKGDLSSESTVSRIRTEHFPLTLESARPSHTSQYLCASSGRRNTEAFFGQGTRLTVV.

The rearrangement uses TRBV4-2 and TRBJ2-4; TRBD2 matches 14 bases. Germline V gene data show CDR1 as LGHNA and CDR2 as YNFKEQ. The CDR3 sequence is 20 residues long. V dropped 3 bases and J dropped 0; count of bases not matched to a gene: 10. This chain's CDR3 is CASSQGGTSGGNIAKNIQYF. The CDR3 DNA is TGTGCCAGCAGCCAGGGGGGGACTAGCGGGGGTAATATAGCCAAAAACATTCAGTACTTC.

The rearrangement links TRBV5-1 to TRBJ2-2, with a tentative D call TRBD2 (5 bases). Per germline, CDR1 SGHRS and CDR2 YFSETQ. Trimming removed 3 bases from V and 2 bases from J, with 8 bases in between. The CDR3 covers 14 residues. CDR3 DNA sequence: TGCGCCAGCAGCTCCGGGAAAAACACCGGGGAGCTGTTTTTT. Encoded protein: CASSSGKNTGELFF.

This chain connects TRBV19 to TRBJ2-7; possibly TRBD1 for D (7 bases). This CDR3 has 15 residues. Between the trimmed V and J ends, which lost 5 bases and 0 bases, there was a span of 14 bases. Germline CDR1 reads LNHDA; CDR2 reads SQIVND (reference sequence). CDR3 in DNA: TGTGCCAGTAGTGGCAGGGGGAGGCACTCCTACGAGCAGTACTTC. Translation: CASSGRGRHSYEQYF.

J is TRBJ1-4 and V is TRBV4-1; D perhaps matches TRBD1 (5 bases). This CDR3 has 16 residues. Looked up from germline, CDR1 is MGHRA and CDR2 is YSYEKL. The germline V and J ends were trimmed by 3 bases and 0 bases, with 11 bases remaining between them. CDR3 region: CASSHAAGATNEKLFF. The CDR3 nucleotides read TGCGCCAGCAGCCACGCTGCGGGGGCAACTAATGAAAAACTGTTTTTT.

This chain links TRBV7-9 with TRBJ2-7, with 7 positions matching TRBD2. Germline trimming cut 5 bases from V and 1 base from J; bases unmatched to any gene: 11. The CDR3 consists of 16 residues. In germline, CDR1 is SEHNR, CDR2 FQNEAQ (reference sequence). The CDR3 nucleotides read TGTGCCAGCAGCCCGGGGGGTATGGCAGGGTCCTACGAGCAGTACTTC. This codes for CASSPGGMAGSYEQYF.

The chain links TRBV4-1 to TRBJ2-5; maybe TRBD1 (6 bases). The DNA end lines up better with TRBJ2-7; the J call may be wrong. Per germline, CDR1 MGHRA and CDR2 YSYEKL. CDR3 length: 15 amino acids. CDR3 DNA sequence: TGCGCCAGCAGCCAGCGTACAGGGAACTTCTACGAGCAGTACTTC. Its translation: CASSQRTGNFYEQYF.

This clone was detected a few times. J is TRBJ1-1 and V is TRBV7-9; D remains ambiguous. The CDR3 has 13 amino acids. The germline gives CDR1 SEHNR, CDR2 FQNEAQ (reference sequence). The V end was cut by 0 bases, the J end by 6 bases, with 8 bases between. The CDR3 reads CASSLAGLSEAFF. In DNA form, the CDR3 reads TGTGCCAGCAGCTTAGCGGGCCTTTCTGAAGCTTTCTTT.

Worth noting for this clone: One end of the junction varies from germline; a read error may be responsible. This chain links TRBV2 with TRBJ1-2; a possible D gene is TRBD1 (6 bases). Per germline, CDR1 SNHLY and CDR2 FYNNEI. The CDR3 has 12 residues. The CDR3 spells CASSETGYGYIF. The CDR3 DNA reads TGTGCCAGCAGTGAGACAGGCTATGGCTACATCTTC.

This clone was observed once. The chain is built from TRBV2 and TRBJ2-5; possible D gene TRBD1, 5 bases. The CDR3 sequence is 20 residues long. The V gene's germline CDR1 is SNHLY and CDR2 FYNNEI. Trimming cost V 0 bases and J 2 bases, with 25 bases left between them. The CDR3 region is CASSEARFSLGGQGQETQYF. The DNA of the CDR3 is TGTGCCAGCAGTGAAGCGAGGTTTTCATTGGGTGGTCAGGGTCAAGAGACCCAGTACTTC.

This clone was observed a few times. The CDR3 spells CASSITRNTEAFF. In DNA form, the CDR3 reads TGTGCCAGCAGCATTACAAGGAACACTGAAGCTTTCTTT. V usage is TRBV7-3 and J usage is TRBJ1-1, with unresolved D. The CDR3 contains 13 residues. Germline CDR1 reads SGHTA; CDR2 reads FQGTGA. V was cut by 5 bases and J by 1 base, with 8 bases left in between.

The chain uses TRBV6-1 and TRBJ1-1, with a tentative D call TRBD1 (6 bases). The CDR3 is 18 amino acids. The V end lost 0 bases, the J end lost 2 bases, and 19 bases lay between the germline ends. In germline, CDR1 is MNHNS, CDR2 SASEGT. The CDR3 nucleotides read TGTGCCAGCAGTGAAGCTTCTCCCCTGGACAGCCTAAACACTGAAGCTTTCTTT. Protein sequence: CASSEASPLDSLNTEAFF.

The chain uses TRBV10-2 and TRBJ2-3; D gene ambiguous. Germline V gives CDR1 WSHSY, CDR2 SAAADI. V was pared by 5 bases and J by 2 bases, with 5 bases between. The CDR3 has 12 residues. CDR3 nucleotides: TGCGCCAGCAGTTACATCACAGATACGCAGTATTTT. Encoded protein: CASSYITDTQYF.